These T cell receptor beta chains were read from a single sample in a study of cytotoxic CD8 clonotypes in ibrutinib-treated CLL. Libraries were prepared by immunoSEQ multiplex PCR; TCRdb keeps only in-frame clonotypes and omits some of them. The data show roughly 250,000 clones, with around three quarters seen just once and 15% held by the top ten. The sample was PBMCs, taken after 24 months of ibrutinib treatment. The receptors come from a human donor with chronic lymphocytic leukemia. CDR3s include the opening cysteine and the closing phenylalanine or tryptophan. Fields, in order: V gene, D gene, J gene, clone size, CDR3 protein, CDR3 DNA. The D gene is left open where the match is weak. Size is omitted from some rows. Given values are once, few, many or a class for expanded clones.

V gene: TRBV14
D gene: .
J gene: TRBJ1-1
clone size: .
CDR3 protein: CASSQTVANTEAFF
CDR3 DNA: TGTGCCAGCAGCCAGACCGTGGCGAACACTGAAGCTTTCTTT

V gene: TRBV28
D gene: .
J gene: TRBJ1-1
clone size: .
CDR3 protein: CASSRLTENTEAFF
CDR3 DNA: TGTGCCAGCAGCCGCCTCACAGAGAACACTGAAGCTTTCTTT

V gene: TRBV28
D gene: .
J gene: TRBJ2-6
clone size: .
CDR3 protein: CASSTRTQVLTF
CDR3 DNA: TGTGCCAGCAGCACACGGACACAGGTACTGACTTTC

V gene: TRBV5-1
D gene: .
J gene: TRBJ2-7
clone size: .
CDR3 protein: CASSLDGTVASYEQYF
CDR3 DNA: TGCGCCAGCAGCTTGGATGGGACTGTAGCCTCCTACGAGCAGTACTTC

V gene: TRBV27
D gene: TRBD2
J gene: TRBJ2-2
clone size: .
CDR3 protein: CASSDPGLDWFF
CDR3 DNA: TGTGCCAGCAGTGATCCGGGACTAGACTGGTTTTTT

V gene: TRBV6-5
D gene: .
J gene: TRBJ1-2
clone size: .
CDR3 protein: CASSPRWESYGYTF
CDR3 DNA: TGTGCCAGCAGTCCCCGCTGGGAATCGTATGGCTACACCTTC

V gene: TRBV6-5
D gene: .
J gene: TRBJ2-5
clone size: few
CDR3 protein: CASSFSQEETQYF
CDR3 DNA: TGTGCCAGCAGTTTTAGCCAGGAAGAGACCCAGTACTTC

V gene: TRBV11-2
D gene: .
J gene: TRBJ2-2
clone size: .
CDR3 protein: CASGALGFIIGELFF
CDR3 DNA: TGTGCCAGCGGGGCCTTGGGATTTATAATTGGCGAGCTGTTTTTT

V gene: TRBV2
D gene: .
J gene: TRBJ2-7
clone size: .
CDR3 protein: CASSLAPYEQYF
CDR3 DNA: TGTGCCAGCAGTCTAGCGCCATACGAGCAGTACTTC

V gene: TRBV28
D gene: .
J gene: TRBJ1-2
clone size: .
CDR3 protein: CASGRGRTNYGYTF
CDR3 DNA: TGTGCCAGCGGTAGGGGCAGGACCAACTATGGCTACACCTTC

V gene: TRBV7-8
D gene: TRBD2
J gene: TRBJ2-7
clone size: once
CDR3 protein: CASSLSQLAGDYEQYF
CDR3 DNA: TGTGCCAGCAGCCTATCACAACTAGCGGGAGACTACGAGCAGTACTTC

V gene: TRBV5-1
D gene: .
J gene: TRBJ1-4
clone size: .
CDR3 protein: CASSSGTSAANEKLFF
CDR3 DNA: TGCGCCAGCAGCTCCGGGACTTCGGCGGCTAATGAAAAACTGTTTTTT

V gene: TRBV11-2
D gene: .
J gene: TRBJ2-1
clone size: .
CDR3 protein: CASSLGNEQFF
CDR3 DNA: TGTGCCAGCAGCTTAGGCAATGAGCAGTTCTTC

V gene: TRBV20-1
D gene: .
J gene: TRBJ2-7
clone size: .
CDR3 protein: CSQGHFDEQYF
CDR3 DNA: TGCAGCCAAGGACATTTTGACGAGCAGTACTTC

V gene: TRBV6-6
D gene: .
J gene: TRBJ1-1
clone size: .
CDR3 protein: CASRQLGGGADTEAFF
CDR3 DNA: TGTGCCAGCAGACAACTGGGGGGCGGTGCGGACACTGAAGCTTTCTTT

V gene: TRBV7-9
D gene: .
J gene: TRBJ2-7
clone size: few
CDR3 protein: CASSRAPGQIREQYF
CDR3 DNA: TGTGCCAGCAGCCGGGCCCCGGGCCAGATCCGCGAGCAGTACTTC

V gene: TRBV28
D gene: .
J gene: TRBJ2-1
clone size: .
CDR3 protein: CASSLWRSEQFF
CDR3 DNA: TGTGCCAGCAGTTTATGGAGGAGTGAGCAGTTCTTC

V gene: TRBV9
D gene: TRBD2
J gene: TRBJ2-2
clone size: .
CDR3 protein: CASSVEGLAGMEELFF
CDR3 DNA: TGTGCCAGCAGCGTAGAGGGACTAGCGGGGATGGAGGAGCTGTTTTTT

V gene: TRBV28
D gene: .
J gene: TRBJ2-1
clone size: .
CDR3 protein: CASSTTGNEQFF
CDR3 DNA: TGTGCCAGCAGCACGACTGGCAATGAGCAGTTCTTC

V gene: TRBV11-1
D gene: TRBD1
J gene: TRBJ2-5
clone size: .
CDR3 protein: CASSLLRQGETQYF
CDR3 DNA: TGTGCCAGCAGCCTTTTGAGACAGGGAGAGACCCAGTACTTC

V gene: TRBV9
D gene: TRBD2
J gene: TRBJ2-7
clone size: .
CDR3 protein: CASSETGTSAYEQYF
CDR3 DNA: TGTGCCAGCAGCGAAACCGGGACTAGCGCGTACGAGCAGTACTTC

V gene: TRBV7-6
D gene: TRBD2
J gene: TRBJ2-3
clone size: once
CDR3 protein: CASSSTSGSTQYF
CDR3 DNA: TGTGCCAGCAGCTCGACTAGCGGATCTACGCAGTATTTT

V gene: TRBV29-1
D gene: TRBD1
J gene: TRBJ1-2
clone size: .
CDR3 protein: CSARDRSNYGYTF
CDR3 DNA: TGCAGCGCCCGGGACAGAAGTAACTATGGCTACACCTTC

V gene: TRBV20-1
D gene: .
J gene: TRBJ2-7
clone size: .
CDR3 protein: CSATPEGEQYF
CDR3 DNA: TGCAGTGCTACACCCGAGGGCGAGCAGTACTTC

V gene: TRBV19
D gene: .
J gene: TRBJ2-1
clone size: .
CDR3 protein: CASKPTRGGEQFF
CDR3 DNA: TGTGCCAGTAAACCGACCCGGGGCGGTGAGCAGTTCTTC

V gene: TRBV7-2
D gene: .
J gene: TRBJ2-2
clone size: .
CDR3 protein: CASSFWGGSGELFF
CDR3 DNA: TGTGCCAGCAGCTTTTGGGGTGGATCCGGGGAGCTGTTTTTT

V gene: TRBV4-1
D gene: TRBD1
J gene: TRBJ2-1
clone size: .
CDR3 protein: CASSQDPGQGDNEQFF
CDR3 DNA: TGCGCCAGCAGCCAAGATCCAGGACAGGGGGACAATGAGCAGTTCTTC

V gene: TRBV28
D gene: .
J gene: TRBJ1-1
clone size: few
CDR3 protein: CASIIGGSLNTEAFF
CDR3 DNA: TGTGCCAGCATTATTGGGGGCAGCCTGAACACTGAAGCTTTCTTT

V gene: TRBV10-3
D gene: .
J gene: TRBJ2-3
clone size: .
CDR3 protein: CAINDGPATSTDTQYF
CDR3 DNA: TGTGCCATCAATGATGGTCCAGCGACAAGCACAGATACGCAGTATTTT

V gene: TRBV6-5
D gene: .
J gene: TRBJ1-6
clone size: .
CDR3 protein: CASSYSEGNSPLHF
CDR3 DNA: TGTGCCAGCAGTTACTCGGAAGGGAATTCACCCCTCCACTTT

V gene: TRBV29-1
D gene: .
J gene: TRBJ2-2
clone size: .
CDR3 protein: CSVVGTDSGELFF
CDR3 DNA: TGCAGCGTTGTTGGTACGGACTCCGGGGAGCTGTTTTTT

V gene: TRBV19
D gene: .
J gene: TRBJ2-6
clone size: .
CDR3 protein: CASSPQTVVGTGANVLTF
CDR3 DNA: TGTGCCAGTAGTCCCCAGACCGTCGTAGGGACTGGGGCCAACGTCCTGACTTTC

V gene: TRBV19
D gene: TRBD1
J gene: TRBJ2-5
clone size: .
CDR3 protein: CASSSTGGAETQYF
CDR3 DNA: TGTGCCAGTAGTTCAACAGGGGGCGCGGAGACCCAGTACTTC

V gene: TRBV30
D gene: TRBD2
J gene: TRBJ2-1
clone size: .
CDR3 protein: CAWSLGGNEQFF
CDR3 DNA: TGTGCCTGGAGCCTGGGGGGGAATGAGCAGTTCTTC

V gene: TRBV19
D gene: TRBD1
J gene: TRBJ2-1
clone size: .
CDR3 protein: CASSHYRGERYNEQFF
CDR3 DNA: TGTGCCAGTAGTCACTACAGGGGGGAGCGCTACAATGAGCAGTTCTTC

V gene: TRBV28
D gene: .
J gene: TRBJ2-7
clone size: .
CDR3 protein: CASSIGISYEQYF
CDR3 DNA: TGTGCCAGCAGTATAGGGATCTCCTACGAGCAGTACTTC

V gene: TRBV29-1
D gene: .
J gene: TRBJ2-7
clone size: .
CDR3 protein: CSVRRSYEQYF
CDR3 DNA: TGCAGCGTGAGACGATCCTACGAGCAGTACTTC

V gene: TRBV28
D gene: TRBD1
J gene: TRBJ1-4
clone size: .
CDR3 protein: CASSLYQGALNEKLFF
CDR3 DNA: TGTGCCAGCAGTCTGTATCAGGGGGCCTTAAATGAAAAACTGTTTTTT

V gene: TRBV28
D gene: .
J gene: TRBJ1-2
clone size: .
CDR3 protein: CASSLEQASYGYTF
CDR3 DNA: TGTGCCAGCAGTTTAGAACAGGCTTCCTATGGCTACACCTTC

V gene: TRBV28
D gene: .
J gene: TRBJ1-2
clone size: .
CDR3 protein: CASSTTSPHGYTF
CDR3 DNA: TGTGCCAGCAGCACGACAAGTCCACATGGCTACACCTTC

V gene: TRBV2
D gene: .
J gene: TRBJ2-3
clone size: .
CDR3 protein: CASSVPGGPSTDTQYF
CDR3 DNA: TGTGCCAGCAGTGTACCTGGGGGGCCTAGCACAGATACGCAGTATTTT

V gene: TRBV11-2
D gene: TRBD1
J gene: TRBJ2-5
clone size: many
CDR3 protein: CASSRQGQETQYF
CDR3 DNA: TGTGCCAGCAGCCGACAGGGACAAGAGACCCAGTACTTC

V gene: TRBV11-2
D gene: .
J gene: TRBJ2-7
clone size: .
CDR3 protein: CASSPLSSGQIYYEQYF
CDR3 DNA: TGTGCCAGCAGCCCTCTGTCGTCCGGACAGATATACTACGAGCAGTACTTC

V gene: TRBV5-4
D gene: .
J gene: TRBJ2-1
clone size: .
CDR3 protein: CASSLALGAISEQFF
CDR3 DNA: TGTGCCAGCAGCTTGGCACTAGGCGCAATTAGTGAGCAGTTCTTC

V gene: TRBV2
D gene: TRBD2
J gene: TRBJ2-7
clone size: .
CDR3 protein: CAILREREGRYEQYF
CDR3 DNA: TGTGCCATTCTGAGGGAACGGGAGGGGAGGTACGAGCAGTACTTC

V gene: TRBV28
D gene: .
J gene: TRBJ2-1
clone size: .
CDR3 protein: CASSRGGWSNEQFF
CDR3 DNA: TGTGCCAGCAGTCGTGGGGGATGGAGCAATGAGCAGTTCTTC

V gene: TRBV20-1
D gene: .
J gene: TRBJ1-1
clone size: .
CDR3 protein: CTLKDPEAFF
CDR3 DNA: TGCACTCTAAAGGATCCTGAAGCTTTCTTT

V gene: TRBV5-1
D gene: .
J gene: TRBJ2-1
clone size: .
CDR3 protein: CASSLRRGQDEQFF
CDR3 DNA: TGCGCCAGCAGCTTGCGCCGGGGCCAGGATGAGCAGTTCTTC

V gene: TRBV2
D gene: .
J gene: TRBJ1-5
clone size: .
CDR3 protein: CASRRAASFQPQHF
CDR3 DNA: TGTGCCAGCAGAAGGGCCGCCTCATTTCAGCCCCAGCATTTT

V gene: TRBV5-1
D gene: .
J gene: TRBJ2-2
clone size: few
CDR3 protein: CASGTSGTGELFF
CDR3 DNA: TGCGCCAGCGGGACTTCAGGGACCGGGGAGCTGTTTTTT